This T cell receptor beta chain stems from a study of metastatic and nonmetastatic thyroid tumors. With MiXCR, TCRdb reprocessed the PCR reads. This sample has 23,000 or so clones, with roughly 24% found just once. Not a single patient had been given any form of treatment at any point before undergoing thyroid surgery. The CDR3 sequence is 16 residues long. Trimming removed 5 bases from V and 6 bases from J; junction bases left unmatched: 12. The V gene's germline CDR1 is LNHDA and CDR2 SQIVND (reference sequence). This clone is categorized as medium-sized. The genes are TRBV19 and TRBJ1-5, with 8 bases identical to TRBD1. The receptor's source is a female donor with papillary thyroid cancer or a benign thyroid nodule (not recorded which). Some clones in this sample may be carry-over from other donors' samples. The source material was tumor tissue. The DNA of the CDR3 is TGTGCCAGTAGTGACTGGACAGGGTCCGAGGGTCAGCCCCAGCATTTT. The encoded protein is CASSDWTGSEGQPQHF.